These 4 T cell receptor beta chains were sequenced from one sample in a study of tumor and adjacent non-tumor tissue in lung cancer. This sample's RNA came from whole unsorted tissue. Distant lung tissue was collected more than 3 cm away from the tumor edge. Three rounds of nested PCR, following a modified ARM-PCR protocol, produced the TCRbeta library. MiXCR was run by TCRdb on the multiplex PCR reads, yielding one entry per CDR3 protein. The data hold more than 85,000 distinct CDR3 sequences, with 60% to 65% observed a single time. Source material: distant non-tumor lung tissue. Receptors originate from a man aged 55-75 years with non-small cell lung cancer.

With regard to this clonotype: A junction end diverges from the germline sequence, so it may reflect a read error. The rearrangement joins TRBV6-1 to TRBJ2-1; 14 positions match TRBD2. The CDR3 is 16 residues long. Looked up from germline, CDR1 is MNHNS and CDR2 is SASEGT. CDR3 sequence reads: CVSSYRGTSGSHEQFF. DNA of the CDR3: TGTGTCAGCAGTTACAGGGGGACTAGCGGGAGCCATGAGCAGTTCTTC.

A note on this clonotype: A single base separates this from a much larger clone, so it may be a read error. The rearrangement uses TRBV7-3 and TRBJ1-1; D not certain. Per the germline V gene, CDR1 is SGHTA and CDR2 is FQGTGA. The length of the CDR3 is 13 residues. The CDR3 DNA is TGTGCCAGCATCTTAACATCGAACACTGAAGCTTTCTTT. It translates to CASILTSNTEAFF.

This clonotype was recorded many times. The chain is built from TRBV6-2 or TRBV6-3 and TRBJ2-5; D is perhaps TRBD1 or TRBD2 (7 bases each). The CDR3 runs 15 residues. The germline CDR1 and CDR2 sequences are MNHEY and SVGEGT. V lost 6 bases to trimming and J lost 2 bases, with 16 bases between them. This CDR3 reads CASRRQGLLQETQYF. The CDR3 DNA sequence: TGTGCCAGCAGGAGACAGGGACTACTTCAAGAGACCCAGTACTTC.

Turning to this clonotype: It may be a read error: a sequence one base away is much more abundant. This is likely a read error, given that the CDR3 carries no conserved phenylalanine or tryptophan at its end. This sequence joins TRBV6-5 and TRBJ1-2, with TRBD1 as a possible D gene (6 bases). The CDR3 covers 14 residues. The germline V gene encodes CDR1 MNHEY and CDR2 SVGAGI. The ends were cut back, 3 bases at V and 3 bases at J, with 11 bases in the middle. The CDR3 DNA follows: TGTGCCAGCAGTTATGGGGACAAGGACTATGGCTACACCGTC. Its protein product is CASSYGDKDYGYTV.